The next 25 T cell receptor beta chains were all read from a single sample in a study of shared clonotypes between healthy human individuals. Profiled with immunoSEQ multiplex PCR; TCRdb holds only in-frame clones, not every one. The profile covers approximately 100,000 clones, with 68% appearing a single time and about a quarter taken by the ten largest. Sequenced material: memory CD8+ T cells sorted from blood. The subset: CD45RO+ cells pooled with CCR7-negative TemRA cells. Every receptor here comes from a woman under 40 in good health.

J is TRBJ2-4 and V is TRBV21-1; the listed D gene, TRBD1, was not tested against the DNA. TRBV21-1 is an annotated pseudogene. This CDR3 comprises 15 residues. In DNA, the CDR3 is TGTGCCAGCAGCAAACACCCAGTTGTCAAAAACATTCAGTACTTC. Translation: CASSKHPVVKNIQYF.

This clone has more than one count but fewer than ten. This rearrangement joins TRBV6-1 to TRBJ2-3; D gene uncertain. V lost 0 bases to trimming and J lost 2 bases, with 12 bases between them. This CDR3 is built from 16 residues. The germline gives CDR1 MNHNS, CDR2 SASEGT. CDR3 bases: TGTGCCAGCAGTGAAGCGCCAGTAATATCCACAGATACGCAGTATTTT. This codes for CASSEAPVISTDTQYF.

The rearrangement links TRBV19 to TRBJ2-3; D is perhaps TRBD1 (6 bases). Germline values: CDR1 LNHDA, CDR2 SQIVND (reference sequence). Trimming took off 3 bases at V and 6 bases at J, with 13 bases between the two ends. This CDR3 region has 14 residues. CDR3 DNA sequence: TGTGCCAGTAGTATTCAGGGGCTTGTCGATACGCAGTATTTT. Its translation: CASSIQGLVDTQYF.

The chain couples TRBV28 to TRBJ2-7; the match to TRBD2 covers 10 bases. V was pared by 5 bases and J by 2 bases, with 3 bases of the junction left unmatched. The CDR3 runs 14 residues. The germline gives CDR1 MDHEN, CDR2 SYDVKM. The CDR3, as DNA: TGTGCCAGCAGTCCTAGCGGGAGACCCTACGAGCAGTACTTC. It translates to CASSPSGRPYEQYF. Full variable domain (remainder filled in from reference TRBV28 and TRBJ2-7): DVKVTQSSRYLVKRTGEKVFLECVQDMDHENMFWYRQDPGLGLRLIYFSYDVKMKEKGDIPEGYSVSREKKERFSLILESASTNQTSMYLCASSPSGRPYEQYFGPGTRLTVT.

CDR3 sequence: CASSQDTGLGYEQYF. The CDR3, as DNA: TGTGCCAGCAGCCAAGATACGGGATTGGGCTACGAGCAGTACTTC. This chain joins TRBV14 and TRBJ2-7; tentatively, D is TRBD2 (5 bases). With 0 bases removed from V and 3 bases from J, the gap between germline ends came to 12 bases. From germline, CDR1 is SGHDN and CDR2 FVKESK. The CDR3 covers 15 residues.

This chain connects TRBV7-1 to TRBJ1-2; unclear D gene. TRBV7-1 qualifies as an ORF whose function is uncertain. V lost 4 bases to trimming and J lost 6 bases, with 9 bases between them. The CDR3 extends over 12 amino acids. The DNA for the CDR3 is TGTGCCAGCAGCTTAGACGGCCATGGCTACACCTTC. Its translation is CASSLDGHGYTF.

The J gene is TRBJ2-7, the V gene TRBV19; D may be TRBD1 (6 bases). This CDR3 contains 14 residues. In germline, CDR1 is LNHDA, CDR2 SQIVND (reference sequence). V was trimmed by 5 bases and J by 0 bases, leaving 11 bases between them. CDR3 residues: CASSVTGNSYEQYF. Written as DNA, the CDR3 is TGTGCCAGTAGTGTAACAGGGAACTCCTACGAGCAGTACTTC.

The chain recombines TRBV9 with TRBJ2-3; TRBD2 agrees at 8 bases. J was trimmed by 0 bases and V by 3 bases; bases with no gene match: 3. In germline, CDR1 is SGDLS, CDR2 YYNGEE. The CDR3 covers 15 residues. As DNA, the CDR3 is TGTGCCAGCAGCGCTCCTAGCGGGAGCACAGATACGCAGTATTTT. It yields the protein CASSAPSGSTDTQYF.

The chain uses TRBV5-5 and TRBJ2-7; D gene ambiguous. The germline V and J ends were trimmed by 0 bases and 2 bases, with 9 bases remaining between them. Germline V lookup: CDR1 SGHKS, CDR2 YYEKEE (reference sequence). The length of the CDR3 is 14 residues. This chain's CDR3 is CASSLVVAPYEQYF. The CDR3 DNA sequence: TGTGCCAGCAGCTTGGTTGTCGCGCCCTACGAGCAGTACTTC. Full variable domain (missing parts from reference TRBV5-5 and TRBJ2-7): DAGVTQSPTHLIKTRGQQVTLRCSPISGHKSVSWYQQVLGQGPQFIFQYYEKEERGRGNFPDRFSARQFPNYSSELNVNALLLGDSALYLCASSLVVAPYEQYFGPGTRLTVT.

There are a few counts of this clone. CDR3 region: CASSQGTSESYEQYF. CDR3 DNA: TGTGCCAGCAGCCAAGGGACTAGCGAGTCCTACGAGCAGTACTTC. The chain uses TRBV4-2 and TRBJ2-7; 9 bases map to TRBD2. Trimming took 1 base from V and 1 from J; bases not matched to a gene: 2. The CDR3 totals 15 residues. Germline lookup yields CDR1 LGHNA and CDR2 YNFKEQ.

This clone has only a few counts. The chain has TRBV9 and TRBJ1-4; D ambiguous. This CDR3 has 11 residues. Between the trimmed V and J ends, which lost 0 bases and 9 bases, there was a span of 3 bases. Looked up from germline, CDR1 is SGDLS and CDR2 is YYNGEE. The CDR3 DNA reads TGTGCCAGCAGCGTAGGGAAAAAACTGTTTTTT. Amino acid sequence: CASSVGKKLFF.

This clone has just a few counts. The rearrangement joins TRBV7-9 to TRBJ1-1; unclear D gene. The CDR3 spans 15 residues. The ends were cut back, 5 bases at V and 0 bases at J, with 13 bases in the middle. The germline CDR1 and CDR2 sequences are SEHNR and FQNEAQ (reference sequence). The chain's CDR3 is CASSPIYQLNTEAFF. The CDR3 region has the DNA TGTGCCAGCAGCCCGATCTACCAGCTGAACACTGAAGCTTTCTTT. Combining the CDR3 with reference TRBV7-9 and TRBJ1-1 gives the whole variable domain DTGVSQNPRHKITKRGQNVTFRCDPISEHNRLYWYRQTLGQGPEFLTYFQNEAQLEKSRLLSDRFSAERPKGSFSTLEIQRTEQGDSAMYLCASSPIYQLNTEAFFGQGTRLTVV.

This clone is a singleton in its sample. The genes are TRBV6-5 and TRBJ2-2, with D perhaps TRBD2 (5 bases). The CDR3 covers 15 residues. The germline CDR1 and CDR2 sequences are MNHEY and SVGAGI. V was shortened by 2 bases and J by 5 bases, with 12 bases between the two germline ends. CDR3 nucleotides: TGTGCCAGCAGTTACGAGCTAGCCCTAACCGGGGAGCTGTTTTTT. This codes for CASSYELALTGELFF.

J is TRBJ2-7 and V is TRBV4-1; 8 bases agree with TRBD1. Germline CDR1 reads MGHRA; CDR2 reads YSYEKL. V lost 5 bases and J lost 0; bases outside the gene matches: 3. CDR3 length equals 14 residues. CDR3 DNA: TGCGCCAGCAGCTTCACAGGGGGCTCCTACGAGCAGTACTTC. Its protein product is CASSFTGGSYEQYF.

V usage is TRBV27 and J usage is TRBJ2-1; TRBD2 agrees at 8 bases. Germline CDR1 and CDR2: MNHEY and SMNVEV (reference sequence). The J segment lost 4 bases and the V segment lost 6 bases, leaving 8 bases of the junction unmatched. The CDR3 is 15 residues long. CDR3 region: CASRGQRESYNEQFF. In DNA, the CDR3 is TGTGCCAGCAGGGGCCAGCGGGAGTCTTACAATGAGCAGTTCTTC.

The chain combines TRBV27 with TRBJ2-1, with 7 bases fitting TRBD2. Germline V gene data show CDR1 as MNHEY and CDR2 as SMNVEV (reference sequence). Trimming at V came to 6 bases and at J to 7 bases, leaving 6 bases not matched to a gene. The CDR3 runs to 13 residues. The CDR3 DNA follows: TGTGCCAGCAGCCGGGACTACGGGAATGAGCAGTTCTTC. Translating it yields CASSRDYGNEQFF.

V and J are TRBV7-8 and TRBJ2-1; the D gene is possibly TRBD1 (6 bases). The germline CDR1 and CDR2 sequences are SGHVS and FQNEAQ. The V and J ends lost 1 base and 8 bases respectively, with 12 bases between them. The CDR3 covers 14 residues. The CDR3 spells CASSLVSGVHEQFF. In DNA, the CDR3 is TGTGCCAGCAGCTTAGTATCAGGGGTGCATGAGCAGTTCTTC.

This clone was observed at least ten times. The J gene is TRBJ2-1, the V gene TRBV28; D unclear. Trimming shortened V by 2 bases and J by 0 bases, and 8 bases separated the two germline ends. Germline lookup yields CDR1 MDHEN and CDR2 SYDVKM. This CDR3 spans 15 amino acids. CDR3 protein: CASSLLIGSYNEQFF. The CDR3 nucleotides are TGTGCCAGCAGTTTACTAATCGGCTCCTACAATGAGCAGTTCTTC.

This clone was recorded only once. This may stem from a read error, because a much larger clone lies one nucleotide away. CDR3 DNA: TGTGCCAGCAGTGAATACGAAGGGGGAAAGGTGGCCGGGAAGCTGTTTTTT. Translating it yields CASSEYEGGKVAGKLFF. The gene calls are TRBV25-1 and TRBJ2-2, with D possibly being TRBD1 (6 bases). There are 17 residues in the CDR3. Germline V CDR1 and CDR2: MGHDK, SYGVNS.

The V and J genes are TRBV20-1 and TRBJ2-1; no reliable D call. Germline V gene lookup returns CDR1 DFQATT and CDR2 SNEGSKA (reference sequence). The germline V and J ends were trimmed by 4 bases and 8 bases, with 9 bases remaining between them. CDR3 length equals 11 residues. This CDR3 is CSATAAHEQFF. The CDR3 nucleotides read TGCAGTGCTACGGCGGCCCATGAGCAGTTCTTC.

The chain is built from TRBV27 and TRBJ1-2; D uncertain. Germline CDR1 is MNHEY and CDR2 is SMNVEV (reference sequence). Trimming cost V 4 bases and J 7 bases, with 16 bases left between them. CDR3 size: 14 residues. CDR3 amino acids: CASSSITATSGYTF. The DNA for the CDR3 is TGTGCCAGCAGTTCCATCACTGCTACCTCTGGCTACACCTTC.

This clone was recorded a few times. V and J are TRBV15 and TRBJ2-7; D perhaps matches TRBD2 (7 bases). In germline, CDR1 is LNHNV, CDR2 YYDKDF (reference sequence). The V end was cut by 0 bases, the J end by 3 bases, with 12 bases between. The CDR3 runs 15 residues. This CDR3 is CATSREGGANYEQYF. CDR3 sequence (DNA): TGTGCCACCAGCAGAGAGGGGGGGGCGAACTACGAGCAGTACTTC.

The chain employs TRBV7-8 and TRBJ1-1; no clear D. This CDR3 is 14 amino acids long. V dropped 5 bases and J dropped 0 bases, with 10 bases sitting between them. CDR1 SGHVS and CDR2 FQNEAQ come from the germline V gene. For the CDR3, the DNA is TGTGCCAGCAGCCTGTCGTCAATGAACACTGAAGCTTTCTTT. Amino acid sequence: CASSLSSMNTEAFF.

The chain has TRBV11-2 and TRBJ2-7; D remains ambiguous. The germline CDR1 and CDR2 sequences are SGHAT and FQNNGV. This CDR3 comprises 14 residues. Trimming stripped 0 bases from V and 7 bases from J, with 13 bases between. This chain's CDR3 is CASSLEIVGVEQYF. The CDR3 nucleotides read TGTGCCAGCAGCTTAGAGATTGTTGGGGTGGAGCAGTACTTC.

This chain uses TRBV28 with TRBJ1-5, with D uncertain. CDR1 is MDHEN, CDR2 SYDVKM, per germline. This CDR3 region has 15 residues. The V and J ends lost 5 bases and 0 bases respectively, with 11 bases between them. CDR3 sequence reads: CASSIPPDSNQPQHF. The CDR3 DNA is TGTGCCAGCAGTATCCCCCCGGATAGCAATCAGCCCCAGCATTTT.